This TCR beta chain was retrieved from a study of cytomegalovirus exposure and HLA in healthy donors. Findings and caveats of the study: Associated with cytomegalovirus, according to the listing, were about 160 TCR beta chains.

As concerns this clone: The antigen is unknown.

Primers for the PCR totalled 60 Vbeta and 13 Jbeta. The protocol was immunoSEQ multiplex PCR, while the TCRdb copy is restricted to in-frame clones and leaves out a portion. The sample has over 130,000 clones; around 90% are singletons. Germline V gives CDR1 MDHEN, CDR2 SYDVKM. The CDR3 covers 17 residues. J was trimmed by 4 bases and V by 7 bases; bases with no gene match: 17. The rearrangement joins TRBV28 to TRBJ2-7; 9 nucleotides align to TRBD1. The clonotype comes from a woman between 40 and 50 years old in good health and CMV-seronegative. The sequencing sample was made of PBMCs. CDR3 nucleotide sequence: TGTGCCAGCACCCCGCTCCCCCACAGGGGGCAGAATTACGAGCAGTACTTC. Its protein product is CASTPLPHRGQNYEQYF.